This T cell receptor beta chain comes out of a study of CD8 T cells in Susac syndrome. Random hexamers were used to reverse transcribe an amount of roughly 0.45 to 1 ug RNA. An immunoSEQ multiplex PCR amplified TCR beta CDR3 over 54 Vbeta and 13 Jbeta. Using its own MiXCR run on the immunoSEQ multiplex PCR reads, TCRdb lists one record per CDR3 protein. The sample has 250,000 to 300,000 distinct CDR3 sequences; approximately 85% are singletons. TCR beta sequences were obtained from blood CD8+ and CD4+ T cells. The multiple sclerosis controls were treatment-naive patients, and their relapsing-remitting disease was stable or active. Negative magnetic isolation gave CD8+ and CD4+ cells; FACS enriched CD8+ TEMRA. Trimming removed 3 bases from V and 1 base from J, with 20 bases in between. The germline gives CDR1 MNHEY, CDR2 SMNVEV (reference sequence). The CDR3 loop spans 18 amino acids.

This chain links TRBV27 with TRBJ2-3; D perhaps matches TRBD2 (6 bases). Input material: CD8+ T cells from PBMCs. The receptor comes from a human donor with multiple sclerosis. CDR3 region: CASSFVSGPYGGTDTQYF. In DNA, the CDR3 is TGTGCCAGCAGTTTTGTTAGCGGCCCCTATGGGGGCACAGATACGCAGTATTTT.